Described below is a single T cell receptor beta chain sequence and its context. No antigen is known for it. The data were produced by immunoSEQ multiplex PCR, yet TCRdb's version contains in-frame clones alone and is incomplete. This table holds fewer than 200,000 clones, around 90% found once. The data were taken from a study of radiation and T cells in renal cell carcinoma. Germline V gene data show CDR1 as SNHLY and CDR2 as FYNNEI. The CDR3 sequence is 15 residues long. Deletions cut 6 bases from V and 0 bases from J, with 14 bases between. Time point given: blood 4 weeks post-SBRT, at nephrectomy. The treatment here: 15 Gy SBRT to primary tumor, nephrectomy 4 weeks later. The tumor was a clear cell renal cell carcinoma. General observations from the study: Baseline intratumoral clonotype presence is unknown without pretreatment biopsies.

The chain employs TRBV2 and TRBJ1-1; D may be TRBD1 (6 bases). The input for sequencing was blood, taken from a patient whose treatment included radiotherapy and nephrectomy. The receptor comes from a woman aged 45-59 years with renal cell carcinoma. This chain's CDR3 is CASSPQGSMNTEAFF. The CDR3 DNA sequence: TGTGCCAGCAGCCCCCAGGGGAGCATGAACACTGAAGCTTTCTTT.